This T cell receptor beta chain was retrieved from a study of cytomegalovirus exposure and HLA in healthy donors. CDR3 length: 16 amino acids. CDR1 SSHAT and CDR2 FNYEAQ come from the germline V gene (reference sequence). The ends lost 2 bases at V and 4 bases at J; junction bases unmatched: 7. Study-level results: Being productive about 87% or about 30% of the time was typical of most TCR beta V segments in an earlier analysis. A later analysis found that most CMV-associated TCR beta chains appeared HLA-restricted. Accurate HLA-A and HLA-B prediction from TCR beta sequences was reported for most subjects. One variant, a missense change in DCLRE1C, was linked in a later analysis to TCR beta V- and J-gene trimming.

PCR used 60 Vbeta primers and 13 Jbeta primers. The table came from immunoSEQ multiplex PCR; TCRdb's copy has only in-frame clones and leaves some out. The table shows 110,000 to 150,000 clones, with about 80% occurring only once. This clone has a single count. Its antigen is not known. This sequence joins TRBV7-7 and TRBJ1-5; 8 bases match TRBD1. Sequenced sample: PBMCs. The source of this sequence is a male donor in good health and CMV-seronegative. CDR3 amino acids: CASSLILQGGNQPQHF. CDR3 bases: TGTGCCAGCAGCTTAATCCTACAGGGGGGTAATCAGCCCCAGCATTTT.